Presented here are 8 T cell receptor beta chains from one specimen sequenced in a study of cytomegalovirus exposure and HLA in healthy donors. The study ran its PCR with 60 Vbeta and 13 Jbeta primers. Sequenced by immunoSEQ multiplex PCR; TCRdb stores in-frame clones only, minus some. The table has some 130,000 clones, 60% to 85% seen once. Material: PBMCs. These receptor sequences come from a man between 18 and 29 years old in good health and CMV-seronegative.

This clone was counted between two and nine times. This chain links TRBV5-1 with TRBJ1-1; D perhaps matches TRBD1 (5 bases). Germline assignment: CDR1 SGHRS and CDR2 YFSETQ. The CDR3 runs 14 residues. Deletions cut 4 bases from V and 5 bases from J, with 15 bases between. CDR3 bases: TGCGCCAGCAGCCCGGTATCCGGGGGAACTGAAGCTTTCTTT. Its protein is CASSPVSGGTEAFF.

For the CDR3, the DNA is TGTGCCAGCAGTTATTCACAGATAACCGGGGAGCTGTTTTTT. This translates into CASSYSQITGELFF. The genes are TRBV6-6 and TRBJ2-2; no clear D gene. Trimming cost V 3 bases and J 5 bases, with 10 bases left between them. The CDR3 has 14 amino acids. Germline assignment: CDR1 MNHNY and CDR2 SVGAGI (reference sequence).

The table lists this clone with a count of one. The chain links TRBV28 to TRBJ2-3; D unclear. The ends were cut back, 6 bases at V and 2 bases at J, with 3 bases in the middle. Germline loops: CDR1 MDHEN, CDR2 SYDVKM. The CDR3 is 11 amino acids. CDR3 in DNA: TGTGCCAGCAGCTCCACAGATACGCAGTATTTT. This sequence encodes CASSSTDTQYF.

The CDR3 DNA reads as TGTGCCAGCAGCTCGCCGGGGGGGGCCACTGAAGCTTTCTTT. The encoded protein is CASSSPGGATEAFF. V usage is TRBV7-9 and J usage is TRBJ1-1; perhaps TRBD1 as D (6 bases). V was trimmed by 4 bases and J by 4 bases, leaving 13 bases between them. The CDR3 sequence is 14 residues long. CDR1 is SEHNR, CDR2 FQNEAQ, per germline (reference sequence).

The chain is built from TRBV6-5 and TRBJ2-3, with D possibly TRBD1 on 5 matching bases. Germline CDR1 and CDR2: MNHEY and SVGAGI. Between the trimmed V and J ends, which lost 6 bases and 1 base, there was a span of 14 bases. The CDR3 totals 15 residues. CDR3 in DNA: TGTGCCAGCAGCCCCGGCCAGGGTGGCACAGATACGCAGTATTTT. Its protein product is CASSPGQGGTDTQYF.

The chain uses TRBV6-1 and TRBJ2-3; TRBD1 agrees at 7 bases. J was trimmed by 6 bases and V by 7 bases; bases with no gene match: 7. The CDR3 has 13 residues. In germline, CDR1 is MNHNS, CDR2 SASEGT. Here the CDR3 DNA reads TGTGCCAGCAATACAGGGGTAGAGGATACGCAGTATTTT. Amino acid sequence: CASNTGVEDTQYF.

V is TRBV7-8 and J is TRBJ2-7, with D tentatively TRBD1 (6 bases). Looked up from germline, CDR1 is SGHVS and CDR2 is FQNEAQ. The CDR3 is 13 amino acids. V lost 5 bases, J lost 9 bases, and 17 bases lay in between. The CDR3 sequence: CASSQADSTAQYF. Here the CDR3 DNA reads TGTGCCAGCAGCCAAGCGGACAGTACGGCGCAGTACTTC. Drawing the rest from reference TRBV7-8 and TRBJ2-7, the complete variable domain is GAGVSQSPRYKVAKRGQDVALRCDPISGHVSLFWYQQALGQGPEFLTYFQNEAQLDKSGLPSDRFFAERPEGSVSTLKIQRTQQEDSAVYLCASSQADSTAQYFGPGTRLTVT.

The gene calls are TRBV9 and TRBJ2-7; possible D gene TRBD2, 6 bases. This CDR3 has 16 residues. Germline loops: CDR1 SGDLS, CDR2 YYNGEE. V was trimmed by 4 bases and J by 4 bases, leaving 21 bases between them. CDR3 region: CASSPQLASSNYEQYF. The DNA of the CDR3 is TGTGCCAGCAGCCCCCAACTAGCCTCTTCCAATTACGAGCAGTACTTC.